This T cell receptor (beta chain) was observed in a study of shared clonotypes between healthy human individuals. The naive CD8 population came from CD45RO-negative cells selected for CCR7, without terminally differentiated effector memory CD45RA+ cells. There were only Caucasian adults among the donors, and all lived in Nashville, Tennessee. Germline-derived CDR1 and CDR2 are SGHRS and YFSETQ. There are 13 residues in the CDR3. The J segment lost 3 bases and the V segment lost 5 bases, leaving 4 bases of the junction unmatched. The method was immunoSEQ multiplex PCR; TCRdb's version includes in-frame clones alone and lacks a portion of them. The table shows about 2.1 million clones, with around 95% occurring only once.

This chain connects TRBV5-1 to TRBJ2-7; 8 nucleotides align to TRBD1. The sample taken for sequencing was naive CD8+ T cells from PBMCs. This sequence originates from a young man in good health. Some clones in this sample may be carry-over from other donors' samples. The DNA for the CDR3 is TGCGCCAGCAGACCGGGACAGGACTACGAGCAGTACTTC. Its protein product is CASRPGQDYEQYF.